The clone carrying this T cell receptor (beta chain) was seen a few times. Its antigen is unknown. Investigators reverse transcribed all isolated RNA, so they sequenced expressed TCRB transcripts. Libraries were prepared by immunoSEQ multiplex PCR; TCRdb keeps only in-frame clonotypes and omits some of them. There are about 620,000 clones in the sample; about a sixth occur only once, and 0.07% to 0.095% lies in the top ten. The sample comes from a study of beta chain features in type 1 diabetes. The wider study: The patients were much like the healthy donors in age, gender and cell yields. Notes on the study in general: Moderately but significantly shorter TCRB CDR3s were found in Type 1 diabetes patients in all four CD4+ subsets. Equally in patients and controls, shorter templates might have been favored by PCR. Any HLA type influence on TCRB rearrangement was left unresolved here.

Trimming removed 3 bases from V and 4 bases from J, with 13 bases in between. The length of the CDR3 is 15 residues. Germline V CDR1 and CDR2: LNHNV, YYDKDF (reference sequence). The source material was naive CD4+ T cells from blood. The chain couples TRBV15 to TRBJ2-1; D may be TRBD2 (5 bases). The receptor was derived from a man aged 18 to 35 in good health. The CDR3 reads CATSRKSGPYNEQFF. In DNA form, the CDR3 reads TGTGCCACCAGCAGGAAGAGCGGCCCGTACAATGAGCAGTTCTTC.